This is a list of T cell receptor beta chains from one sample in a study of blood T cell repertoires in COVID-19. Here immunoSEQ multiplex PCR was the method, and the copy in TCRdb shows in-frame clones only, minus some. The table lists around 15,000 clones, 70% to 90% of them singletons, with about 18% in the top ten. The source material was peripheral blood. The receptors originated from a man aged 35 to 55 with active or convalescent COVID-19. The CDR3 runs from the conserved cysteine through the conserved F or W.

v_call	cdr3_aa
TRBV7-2	CASSLDYPETQYF
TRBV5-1	CASSLGCGGRGGTEAFF
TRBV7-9	CASSLTGGNGGYTF
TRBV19	CASSLGLADSPLHF
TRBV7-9	CASSSQAWQYF
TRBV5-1	CASSVGQGGYEQYF
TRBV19	CASSMRAGGLETQYF
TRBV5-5	CASSLEGAPGADTQYF
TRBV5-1	CASSGQGLETQYF
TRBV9	CASSPIDRPNTGELFF
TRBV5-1	CASSLRPGDSNSPLHF
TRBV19	CASSIDTGFQETQYF
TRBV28	CASNSGSGPQHF
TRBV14	CASSPTLRGAKKLFF
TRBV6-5	CASAWSRNQPQHF
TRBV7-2	CASSLEGWERNYGYTF
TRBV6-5	CASSSHRGQPQHF
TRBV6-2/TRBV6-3	CASSYTGSYGYTF
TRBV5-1	CASSPPLAGGQETQYF
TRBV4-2	CASSQASGQDYNEQFF
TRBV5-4	CASSLGLDPDTQYF
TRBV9	CASSAQEGGETQYF
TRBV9	CASSGRDDRDRNEQFF
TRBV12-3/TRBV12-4	CASSLHNYGYTF